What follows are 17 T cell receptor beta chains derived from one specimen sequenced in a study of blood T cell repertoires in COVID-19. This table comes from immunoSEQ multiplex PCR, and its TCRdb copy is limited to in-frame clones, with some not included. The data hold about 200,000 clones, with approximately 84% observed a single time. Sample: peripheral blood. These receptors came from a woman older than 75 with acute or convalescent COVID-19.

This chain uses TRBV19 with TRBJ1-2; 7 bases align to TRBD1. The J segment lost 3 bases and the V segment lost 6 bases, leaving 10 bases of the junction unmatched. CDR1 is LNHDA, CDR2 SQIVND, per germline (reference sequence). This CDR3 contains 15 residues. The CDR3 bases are TGTGCCAGTAGAACTACACAGGGGTCTGACTATGGCTACACCTTC. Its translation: CASRTTQGSDYGYTF. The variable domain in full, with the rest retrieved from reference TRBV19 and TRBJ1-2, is DGGITQSPKYLFRKEGQNVTLSCEQNLNHDAMYWYRQDPGQGLRLIYYSQIVNDFQKGDIAEGYSVSREKKESFPLTVTSAQKNPTAFYLCASRTTQGSDYGYTFGSGTRLTVV.

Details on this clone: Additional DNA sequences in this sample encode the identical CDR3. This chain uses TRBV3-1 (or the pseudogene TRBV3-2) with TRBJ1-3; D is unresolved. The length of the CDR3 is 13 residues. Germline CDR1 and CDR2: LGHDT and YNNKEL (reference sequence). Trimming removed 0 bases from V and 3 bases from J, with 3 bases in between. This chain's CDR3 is CASSQDRGNTIYF. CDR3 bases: TGTGCCAGCAGCCAAGATCGTGGAAACACCATATATTTT.

CDR3 in DNA: TGTGCCAGCAGCGTCGGGGCGGGAGTTGGAAATGAGCAGTTCTTC. This gives the protein CASSVGAGVGNEQFF. This chain uses TRBV9 with TRBJ2-1; 7 bases are shared with TRBD2. V lost 2 bases, J lost 7 bases, and 9 bases stayed unmatched. The CDR3 has 15 amino acids. Germline V CDR1 and CDR2: SGDLS, YYNGEE. Combining the CDR3 with reference TRBV9 and TRBJ2-1 gives the whole variable domain DSGVTQTPKHLITATGQRVTLRCSPRSGDLSVYWYQQSLDQGLQFLIQYYNGEERAKGNILERFSAQQFPDLHSELNLSSLELGDSALYFCASSVGAGVGNEQFFGPGTRLTVL.

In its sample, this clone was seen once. DNA of the CDR3: TGCGCCAGCAGCTTGGAGCAGGGGGTAGTTGGCTACACCTTC. Protein product: CASSLEQGVVGYTF. V usage is TRBV5-1 and J usage is TRBJ1-2, with 7 bases matching TRBD1. Germline V gives CDR1 SGHRS, CDR2 YFSETQ. V was clipped by 0 bases and J by 7 bases; unmatched bases: 6. The CDR3 is made up of 14 amino acids.

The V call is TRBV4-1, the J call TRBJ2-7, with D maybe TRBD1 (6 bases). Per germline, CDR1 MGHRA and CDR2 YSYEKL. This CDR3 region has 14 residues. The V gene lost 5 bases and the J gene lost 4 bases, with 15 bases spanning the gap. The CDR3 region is CASSSPGQKYEQYF. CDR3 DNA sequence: TGCGCCAGCAGCTCCCCGGGACAAAAGTACGAGCAGTACTTC.

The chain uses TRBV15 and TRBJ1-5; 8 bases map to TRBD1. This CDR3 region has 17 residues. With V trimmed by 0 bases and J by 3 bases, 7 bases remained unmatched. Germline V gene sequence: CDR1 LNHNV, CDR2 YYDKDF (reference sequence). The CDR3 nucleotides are TGTGCCACCAGCAGAGATCGCGGACAGGGTTACAATCAGCCCCAGCATTTT. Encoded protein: CATSRDRGQGYNQPQHF.

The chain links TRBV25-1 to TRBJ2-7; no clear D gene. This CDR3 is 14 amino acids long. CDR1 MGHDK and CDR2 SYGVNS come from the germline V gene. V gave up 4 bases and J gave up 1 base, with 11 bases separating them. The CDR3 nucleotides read TGTGCCAGCAGTGGGGCAGCAAGATCCTACGAGCAGTACTTC. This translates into CASSGAARSYEQYF.

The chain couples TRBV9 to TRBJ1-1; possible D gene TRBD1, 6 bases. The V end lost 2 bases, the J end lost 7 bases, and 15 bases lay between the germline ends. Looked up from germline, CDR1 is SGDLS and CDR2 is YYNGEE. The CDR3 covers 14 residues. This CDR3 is CASSVPKGDGEAFF. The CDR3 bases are TGTGCCAGCAGCGTCCCCAAGGGGGACGGTGAAGCTTTCTTT.

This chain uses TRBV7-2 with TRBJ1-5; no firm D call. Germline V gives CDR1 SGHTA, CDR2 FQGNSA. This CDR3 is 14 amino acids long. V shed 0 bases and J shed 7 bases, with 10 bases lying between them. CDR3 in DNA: TGTGCCAGCAGCTTAGCGTCGGTTCGGCAGCCCCAGCATTTT. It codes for CASSLASVRQPQHF.

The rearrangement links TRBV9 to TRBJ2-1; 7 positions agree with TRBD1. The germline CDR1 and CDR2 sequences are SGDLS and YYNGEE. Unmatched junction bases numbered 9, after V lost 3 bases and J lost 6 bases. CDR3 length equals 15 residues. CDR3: CASSGQGVGFNEQFF. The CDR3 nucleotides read TGTGCCAGCAGCGGCCAGGGGGTTGGGTTCAATGAGCAGTTCTTC. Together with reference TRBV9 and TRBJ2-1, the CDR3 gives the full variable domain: DSGVTQTPKHLITATGQRVTLRCSPRSGDLSVYWYQQSLDQGLQFLIQYYNGEERAKGNILERFSAQQFPDLHSELNLSSLELGDSALYFCASSGQGVGFNEQFFGPGTRLTVL.

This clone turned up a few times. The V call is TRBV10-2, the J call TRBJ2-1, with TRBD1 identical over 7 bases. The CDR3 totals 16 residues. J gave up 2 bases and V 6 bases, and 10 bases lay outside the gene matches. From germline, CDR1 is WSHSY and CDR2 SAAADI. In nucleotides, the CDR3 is TGCGCCAGCAGCCGTACAGGGGCACAACCCTACAATGAGCAGTTCTTC. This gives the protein CASSRTGAQPYNEQFF.

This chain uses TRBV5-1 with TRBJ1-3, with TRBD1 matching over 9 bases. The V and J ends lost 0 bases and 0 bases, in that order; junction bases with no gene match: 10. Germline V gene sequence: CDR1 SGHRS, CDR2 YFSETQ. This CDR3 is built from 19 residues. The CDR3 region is CASSLVGTGLVSSGNTIYF. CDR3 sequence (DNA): TGCGCCAGCAGCTTGGTCGGGACAGGGCTCGTTAGCTCTGGAAACACCATATATTTT.

Written as DNA, the CDR3 is TGTGCCAGCACTTTAACGGGAGGTTTCACAGATACGCAGTATTTT. Protein: CASTLTGGFTDTQYF. This chain uses TRBV6-5 with TRBJ2-3, with 7 bases that match TRBD2. The V and J ends lost 7 bases and 2 bases, in that order; junction bases with no gene match: 9. Germline V lookup: CDR1 MNHEY, CDR2 SVGAGI. CDR3 length: 15 residues.

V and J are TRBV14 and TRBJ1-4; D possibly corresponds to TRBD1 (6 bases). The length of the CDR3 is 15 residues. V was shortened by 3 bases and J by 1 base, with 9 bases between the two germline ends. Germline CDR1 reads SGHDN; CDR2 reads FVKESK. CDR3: CASSQLRGTNEKLFF. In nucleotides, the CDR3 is TGTGCCAGCAGCCAGCTCAGGGGAACTAATGAAAAACTGTTTTTT.

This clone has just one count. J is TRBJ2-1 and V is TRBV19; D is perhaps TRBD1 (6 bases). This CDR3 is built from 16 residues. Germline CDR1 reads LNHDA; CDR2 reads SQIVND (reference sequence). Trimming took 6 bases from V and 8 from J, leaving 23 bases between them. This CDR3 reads CASSDGGRSPPYEQFF. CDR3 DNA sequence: TGTGCCAGTAGCGATGGGGGCAGGTCCCCCCCCTATGAGCAGTTCTTC.

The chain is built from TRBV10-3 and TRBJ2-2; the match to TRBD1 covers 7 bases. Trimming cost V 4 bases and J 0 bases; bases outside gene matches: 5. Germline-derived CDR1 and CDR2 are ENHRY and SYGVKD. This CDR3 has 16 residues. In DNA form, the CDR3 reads TGTGCCATCAGTGCCGACAGGGTGGCGAACACCGGGGAGCTGTTTTTT. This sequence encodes CAISADRVANTGELFF.

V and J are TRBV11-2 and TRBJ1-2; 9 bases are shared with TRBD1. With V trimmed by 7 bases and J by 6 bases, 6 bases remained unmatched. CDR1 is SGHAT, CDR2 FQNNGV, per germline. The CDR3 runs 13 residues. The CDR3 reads CASTPTGGDGYTF. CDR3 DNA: TGTGCCAGCACCCCAACAGGGGGCGATGGCTACACCTTC.